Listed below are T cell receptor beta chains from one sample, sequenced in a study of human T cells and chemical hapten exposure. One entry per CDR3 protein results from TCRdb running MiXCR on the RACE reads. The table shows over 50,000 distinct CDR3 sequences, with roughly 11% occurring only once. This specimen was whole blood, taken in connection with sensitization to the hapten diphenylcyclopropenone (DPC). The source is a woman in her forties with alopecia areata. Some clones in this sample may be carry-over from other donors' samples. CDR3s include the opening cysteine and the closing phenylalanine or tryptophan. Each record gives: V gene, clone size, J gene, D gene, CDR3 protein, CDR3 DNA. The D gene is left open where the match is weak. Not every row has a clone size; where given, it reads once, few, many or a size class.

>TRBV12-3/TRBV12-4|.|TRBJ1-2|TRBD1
CASSSQGARGYTF
TGTGCCAGCAGCTCACAGGGGGCGAGAGGCTACACCTTC
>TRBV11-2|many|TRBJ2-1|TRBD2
CASSPPLAVYNEQFF
TGTGCCAGCAGCCCCCCCCTAGCGGTATACAATGAGCAGTTCTTC
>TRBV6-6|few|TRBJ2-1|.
CASSYSDNEQFF
TGTGCCAGCAGTTACTCAGACAATGAGCAGTTCTTC
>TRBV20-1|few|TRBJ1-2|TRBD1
CSAYDRAYGYTF
TGCAGTGCGTATGACAGGGCCTATGGCTACACCTTC
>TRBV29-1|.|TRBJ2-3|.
CSAQPGVTDTQYF
TGCAGCGCGCAACCCGGGGTCACAGATACGCAGTATTTT
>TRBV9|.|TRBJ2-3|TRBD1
CAGSVVGQGVYTQYF
TGTGCCGGCAGCGTAGTAGGACAGGGAGTATATACGCAGTATTTT
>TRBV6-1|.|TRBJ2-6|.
CASSEAIGGANVLTF
TGTGCCAGCAGTGAAGCTATCGGTGGGGCCAACGTCCTGACTTTC
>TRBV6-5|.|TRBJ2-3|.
CASSLRGVTDTQYF
TGTGCCAGCAGCCTCAGAGGGGTCACAGATACGCAGTATTTT
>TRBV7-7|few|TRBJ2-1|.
CASSLGTSNEQFF
TGTGCTAGCAGCCTGGGGACTTCCAATGAGCAGTTCTTC
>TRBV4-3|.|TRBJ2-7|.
CASSPSLIGDYEQYF
TGCGCCAGCAGCCCCTCCCTTATTGGGGACTACGAGCAGTACTTC
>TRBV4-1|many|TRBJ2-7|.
CASSQGQVVSYEQYF
TGCGCCAGCAGCCAAGGACAGGTGGTCTCCTACGAGCAGTACTTC